These T cell receptor beta chains were read from a single sample in a study of CD8 T cells in Susac syndrome. TCRdb passed the immunoSEQ multiplex PCR reads through MiXCR, listing each CDR3 protein once. The table shows around 130,000 distinct CDR3 sequences, with roughly 94% occurring only once. Sequences were obtained from CD4+ T cells from PBMCs. Receptors originate from a human donor with multiple sclerosis. Both conserved end residues are part of each CDR3. The order of the fields is V gene, clone size, J gene, D gene, CDR3 DNA, CDR3 protein. A D gene is named only where the DNA matches it firmly. Clone size is shown for a subset of rows, as once, few, many or a class of expanded clone.

v_call: TRBV30; clone_size: .; j_call: TRBJ1-5; d_call: TRBD1; cdr3_nt: TGTGCCTGGCAGAACAGGGGGCACAATCAGCCCCAGCATTTT; cdr3_aa: CAWQNRGHNQPQHF
v_call: TRBV6-6; clone_size: .; j_call: TRBJ2-2; d_call: .; cdr3_nt: TGTGCCAGCACGAAGGATTGGGGGGCAACCGGGGAGCTGTTTTTT; cdr3_aa: CASTKDWGATGELFF
v_call: TRBV7-9; clone_size: .; j_call: TRBJ2-7; d_call: .; cdr3_nt: TGTGCCAGCAGCCAGGAGGCGCAGTACTTC; cdr3_aa: CASSQEAQYF
v_call: TRBV6-5; clone_size: .; j_call: TRBJ2-7; d_call: .; cdr3_nt: TGTGCCAGCAGTTACTCGAGCGCCTACGAGCAGTACTTC; cdr3_aa: CASSYSSAYEQYF
v_call: TRBV5-1; clone_size: .; j_call: TRBJ2-7; d_call: .; cdr3_nt: TGCGCCAGCAGCCGGAACAGTCCCGCTACGAGTTGGTACTTC; cdr3_aa: CASSRNSPATSWYF
v_call: TRBV6-2/TRBV6-3; clone_size: .; j_call: TRBJ2-3; d_call: .; cdr3_nt: TGTGCCAGCAGTTACTCGGGATTTTTCGATACGCAGTATTTT; cdr3_aa: CASSYSGFFDTQYF
v_call: TRBV7-7; clone_size: .; j_call: TRBJ2-1; d_call: TRBD2; cdr3_nt: TGTGCCAGCAGCTCTAGCGGGACCACCTACAATGAGCAGTTCTTC; cdr3_aa: CASSSSGTTYNEQFF
v_call: TRBV5-1; clone_size: once; j_call: TRBJ2-2; d_call: TRBD2; cdr3_nt: TGCGCCAGCAGCTTGGGGACTAGCGGGATCGGCGGGGAGCTGTTTTTT; cdr3_aa: CASSLGTSGIGGELFF
v_call: TRBV6-5; clone_size: few; j_call: TRBJ2-4; d_call: TRBD2; cdr3_nt: TGTGCCAGCAGTTACCTCCGGTCGGGTAGCGGGAGGGCCTTGGCCAAAAACATTCAGTACTTC; cdr3_aa: CASSYLRSGSGRALAKNIQYF
v_call: TRBV2; clone_size: .; j_call: TRBJ2-1; d_call: .; cdr3_nt: TGTGCCAGCAGTGAAGGGCTGAATGTGGAGCAGTTCTTC; cdr3_aa: CASSEGLNVEQFF
v_call: TRBV3-1; clone_size: .; j_call: TRBJ2-1; d_call: .; cdr3_nt: TGTGCCAGCAGCCAAGATTTCGAACTAGCAGGGAATGAGCAGTTCTTC; cdr3_aa: CASSQDFELAGNEQFF
v_call: TRBV4-3; clone_size: .; j_call: TRBJ2-3; d_call: .; cdr3_nt: TGCGCCCATAAAGCAGGTGGCACAGATACGCAGTATTTT; cdr3_aa: CAHKAGGTDTQYF
v_call: TRBV3-1; clone_size: .; j_call: TRBJ2-7; d_call: .; cdr3_nt: TGTGCCAGCAGCCCGTCCGGGGATGCCTACGAGCAGTACTTC; cdr3_aa: CASSPSGDAYEQYF
v_call: TRBV5-4; clone_size: .; j_call: TRBJ1-6; d_call: .; cdr3_nt: TGTGCCAGCAGCTTACAGGGTAGCCTCCACTTT; cdr3_aa: CASSLQGSLHF
v_call: TRBV29-1; clone_size: .; j_call: TRBJ1-5; d_call: .; cdr3_nt: TGCAGCGTTGAAGATGGGGGCCACCAGCCCCAGCATTTT; cdr3_aa: CSVEDGGHQPQHF
v_call: TRBV6-2/TRBV6-3; clone_size: .; j_call: TRBJ2-6; d_call: .; cdr3_nt: TGTGCCAGCAGGAGGGACACCTTCTCTGGGGCCAACGTCCTGACTTTC; cdr3_aa: CASRRDTFSGANVLTF
v_call: TRBV12-3/TRBV12-4; clone_size: .; j_call: TRBJ2-2; d_call: TRBD1; cdr3_nt: TGTGCCAGCAGTTGGCAGGGGGCGGACGGGGAGCTGTTTTTT; cdr3_aa: CASSWQGADGELFF
v_call: TRBV5-6; clone_size: .; j_call: TRBJ2-1; d_call: .; cdr3_nt: TGTGCCAGCAGCCAACGGGACGGCAACAATGAGCAGTTCTTC; cdr3_aa: CASSQRDGNNEQFF
v_call: TRBV11-2; clone_size: .; j_call: TRBJ2-3; d_call: .; cdr3_nt: TGTGCCAGCAGCCGCGAGGGTGGAAATACGCAGTATTTT; cdr3_aa: CASSREGGNTQYF
v_call: TRBV18; clone_size: .; j_call: TRBJ2-6; d_call: TRBD2; cdr3_nt: TGTGCCAGCTCCGAGCGGGGGAATAACGGGGCTGGGGCCAACGTCCTGACTTTC; cdr3_aa: CASSERGNNGAGANVLTF
v_call: TRBV12-3/TRBV12-4; clone_size: .; j_call: TRBJ2-1; d_call: TRBD1; cdr3_nt: TGTGCCAGCCTCGACAGGGCCCACAATGAGCAGTTCTTC; cdr3_aa: CASLDRAHNEQFF
v_call: TRBV18; clone_size: many; j_call: TRBJ2-5; d_call: .; cdr3_nt: TGTGCCAGCAGCCCCGGCGAGACCCAGTACTTC; cdr3_aa: CASSPGETQYF
v_call: TRBV19; clone_size: .; j_call: TRBJ2-4; d_call: .; cdr3_nt: TGTGCCAGTAGTCCATGGGGAGGGGGCGCGGGAAACATTCAGTACTTC; cdr3_aa: CASSPWGGGAGNIQYF
v_call: TRBV30; clone_size: .; j_call: TRBJ2-2; d_call: .; cdr3_nt: TGTGCCTGGAGTGCCCAGTATACCGGGGAGCTGTTTTTT; cdr3_aa: CAWSAQYTGELFF
v_call: TRBV7-2; clone_size: .; j_call: TRBJ1-2; d_call: TRBD1; cdr3_nt: TGTGCCAGCAGCCAAGTAGGGAGGGACAGCTTATATGGCTACACCTTC; cdr3_aa: CASSQVGRDSLYGYTF
v_call: TRBV30; clone_size: .; j_call: TRBJ2-2; d_call: .; cdr3_nt: TGTGCCTGGAGTGAGCACCGGACCGGGGAGCTGTTTTTT; cdr3_aa: CAWSEHRTGELFF
v_call: TRBV25-1; clone_size: .; j_call: TRBJ2-1; d_call: .; cdr3_nt: TGTGCCAGCCAGGTCGCGGGGAAATACAATGAGCAGTTCTTC; cdr3_aa: CASQVAGKYNEQFF
v_call: TRBV12-3/TRBV12-4; clone_size: .; j_call: TRBJ2-3; d_call: TRBD2; cdr3_nt: TGTGCCAGCAGTCCTAGCGGTTCAACAGATACGCAGTATTTT; cdr3_aa: CASSPSGSTDTQYF
v_call: TRBV19; clone_size: .; j_call: TRBJ1-1; d_call: .; cdr3_nt: TGTGCCAGTAGTGTGGACCCGAGGTACACTGAAGCTTTCTTT; cdr3_aa: CASSVDPRYTEAFF
v_call: TRBV6-2/TRBV6-3; clone_size: .; j_call: TRBJ2-1; d_call: .; cdr3_nt: TGTGCCAGCAGTTTTAGGACAGCTTACAATGAGCAGTTCTTC; cdr3_aa: CASSFRTAYNEQFF
v_call: TRBV6-5; clone_size: .; j_call: TRBJ2-7; d_call: .; cdr3_nt: TGTGCCAGCACCTCTGGAAGTCGCTACGAGCAGTACTTC; cdr3_aa: CASTSGSRYEQYF
v_call: TRBV29-1; clone_size: .; j_call: TRBJ1-2; d_call: TRBD1; cdr3_nt: TGCAGCGTTGAACGGGACAGCGACTATGGCTACACCTTC; cdr3_aa: CSVERDSDYGYTF
v_call: TRBV12-3/TRBV12-4; clone_size: .; j_call: TRBJ2-1; d_call: TRBD1; cdr3_nt: TGTGCCAGCAGTTTAGGGAGACAGGGGACGCAGTTCTTC; cdr3_aa: CASSLGRQGTQFF
v_call: TRBV19; clone_size: .; j_call: TRBJ1-5; d_call: .; cdr3_nt: TGTGCCAGTAGTTATGAAAGTTGGCAGGGGAGTGGCAATCAGCCCCAGCATTTT; cdr3_aa: CASSYESWQGSGNQPQHF
v_call: TRBV4-3; clone_size: .; j_call: TRBJ2-3; d_call: TRBD1; cdr3_nt: TGCGCCAGCAGCCAGTTAGGGACAGGTTCAGATACGCAGTATTTT; cdr3_aa: CASSQLGTGSDTQYF
v_call: TRBV4-2; clone_size: .; j_call: TRBJ2-7; d_call: TRBD1; cdr3_nt: TGTGCCAGCAGCCAGCCTTGGACAGGGGAGATCAACGAGCAGTACTTC; cdr3_aa: CASSQPWTGEINEQYF
v_call: TRBV7-9; clone_size: .; j_call: TRBJ2-5; d_call: .; cdr3_nt: TGTGCCAGCAGCTCCCTCCCGACAGGGAGGGAGACCCAGTACTTC; cdr3_aa: CASSSLPTGRETQYF
v_call: TRBV23-1; clone_size: .; j_call: TRBJ2-2; d_call: TRBD1; cdr3_nt: TGCGCCACCACAGCGAGACAGGGGACCGGGGAGCTGTTTTTT; cdr3_aa: CATTARQGTGELFF
v_call: TRBV12-3/TRBV12-4; clone_size: .; j_call: TRBJ1-2; d_call: TRBD1; cdr3_nt: TGTGCCAGCAGCCAAGACAGGGGGCATGGCTATGGCTACACCTTC; cdr3_aa: CASSQDRGHGYGYTF
v_call: TRBV29-1; clone_size: .; j_call: TRBJ2-6; d_call: .; cdr3_nt: TGCAGCGTTGAAATCGGGCTCTCTGGGGCCAACGTCCTGACTTTC; cdr3_aa: CSVEIGLSGANVLTF
v_call: TRBV27; clone_size: .; j_call: TRBJ1-1; d_call: .; cdr3_nt: TGTGCCAGCAGTTTAGGCCCCTGGACAGACTTGAACACTGAAGCTTTCTTT; cdr3_aa: CASSLGPWTDLNTEAFF
v_call: TRBV7-2; clone_size: .; j_call: TRBJ2-4; d_call: .; cdr3_nt: TGTGCCAGCAGCTCACTTGGGCCCGTACAAAACATTCAGTACTTC; cdr3_aa: CASSSLGPVQNIQYF
v_call: TRBV27; clone_size: .; j_call: TRBJ1-2; d_call: TRBD1; cdr3_nt: TGTGCCAGCAGTACAGACAGGGGCGGGGGCTACACCTTC; cdr3_aa: CASSTDRGGGYTF
v_call: TRBV18; clone_size: .; j_call: TRBJ2-2; d_call: .; cdr3_nt: TGTGCCAGCTCACCATTGGGGGAACCTAACACCGGGGAGCTGTTTTTT; cdr3_aa: CASSPLGEPNTGELFF
v_call: TRBV6-2/TRBV6-3; clone_size: few; j_call: TRBJ2-2; d_call: .; cdr3_nt: TGTGCCAGCAGTCCCCGAGGGGGGACCGGGGAGCTGTTTTTT; cdr3_aa: CASSPRGGTGELFF
v_call: TRBV2; clone_size: .; j_call: TRBJ1-2; d_call: .; cdr3_nt: TGTGCCAGCAGTCCAGACAGTCTCTCCTATGGCTACACCTTC; cdr3_aa: CASSPDSLSYGYTF
v_call: TRBV5-1; clone_size: .; j_call: TRBJ2-7; d_call: TRBD2; cdr3_nt: TGCGCCAGCAGCTTGTTCCGGATCGGACTAGCGGGGGTGATCTACGAGCAGTACTTC; cdr3_aa: CASSLFRIGLAGVIYEQYF
v_call: TRBV27; clone_size: .; j_call: TRBJ1-2; d_call: .; cdr3_nt: TGTGCCAGCAGTTTACGGGGGGACGGCTACACCTTC; cdr3_aa: CASSLRGDGYTF
v_call: TRBV7-2; clone_size: .; j_call: TRBJ1-2; d_call: TRBD1; cdr3_nt: TGTGCCAGCAGCGGGACAGGGAGGACTGGCTACACCTTC; cdr3_aa: CASSGTGRTGYTF
v_call: TRBV5-4; clone_size: .; j_call: TRBJ2-2; d_call: TRBD2; cdr3_nt: TGTGCCAGCAGCTCTGCTAGCGGGGCGTCGGGCGGGGAGCTGTTTTTT; cdr3_aa: CASSSASGASGGELFF
v_call: TRBV5-8; clone_size: .; j_call: TRBJ2-3; d_call: .; cdr3_nt: TGTGCCAGCAGCTTGGGGCAGGGTACGACAGATACGCAGTATTTT; cdr3_aa: CASSLGQGTTDTQYF
v_call: TRBV30; clone_size: once; j_call: TRBJ1-2; d_call: .; cdr3_nt: TGTGCCTGGAGTGTAGTAACAGGAGGGCTAAACTATGGCTACACCTTC; cdr3_aa: CAWSVVTGGLNYGYTF
v_call: TRBV11-2; clone_size: .; j_call: TRBJ2-1; d_call: TRBD2; cdr3_nt: TGTGCCAGCAGCTTCCAAGGACTAGCGGGATACAATGAGCAGTTCTTC; cdr3_aa: CASSFQGLAGYNEQFF
v_call: TRBV4-3; clone_size: .; j_call: TRBJ2-2; d_call: .; cdr3_nt: TGCGCCAGCAGCCAAGAAGGGCGGGTTCGGGAGCTGTTTTTT; cdr3_aa: CASSQEGRVRELFF
v_call: TRBV5-4; clone_size: .; j_call: TRBJ2-5; d_call: .; cdr3_nt: TGTGCCAGCAGCTTGGACTGGGGGGAGACCCAGTACTTC; cdr3_aa: CASSLDWGETQYF
v_call: TRBV14; clone_size: .; j_call: TRBJ1-2; d_call: TRBD1; cdr3_nt: TGTGCCAGCAGCCGCTTGGGGACAGGGGGCTACACCTTC; cdr3_aa: CASSRLGTGGYTF
v_call: TRBV6-2/TRBV6-3; clone_size: once; j_call: TRBJ2-1; d_call: TRBD1; cdr3_nt: TGTGCCAGCAGTAGCCGACAGGGGGGGGCTCTCAATGAGCAGTTCTTC; cdr3_aa: CASSSRQGGALNEQFF
v_call: TRBV12-3/TRBV12-4; clone_size: .; j_call: TRBJ1-4; d_call: .; cdr3_nt: TGTGCCAGCAGTTTAGCCGCCCTTGATAGTGAAAAACTGTTTTTT; cdr3_aa: CASSLAALDSEKLFF